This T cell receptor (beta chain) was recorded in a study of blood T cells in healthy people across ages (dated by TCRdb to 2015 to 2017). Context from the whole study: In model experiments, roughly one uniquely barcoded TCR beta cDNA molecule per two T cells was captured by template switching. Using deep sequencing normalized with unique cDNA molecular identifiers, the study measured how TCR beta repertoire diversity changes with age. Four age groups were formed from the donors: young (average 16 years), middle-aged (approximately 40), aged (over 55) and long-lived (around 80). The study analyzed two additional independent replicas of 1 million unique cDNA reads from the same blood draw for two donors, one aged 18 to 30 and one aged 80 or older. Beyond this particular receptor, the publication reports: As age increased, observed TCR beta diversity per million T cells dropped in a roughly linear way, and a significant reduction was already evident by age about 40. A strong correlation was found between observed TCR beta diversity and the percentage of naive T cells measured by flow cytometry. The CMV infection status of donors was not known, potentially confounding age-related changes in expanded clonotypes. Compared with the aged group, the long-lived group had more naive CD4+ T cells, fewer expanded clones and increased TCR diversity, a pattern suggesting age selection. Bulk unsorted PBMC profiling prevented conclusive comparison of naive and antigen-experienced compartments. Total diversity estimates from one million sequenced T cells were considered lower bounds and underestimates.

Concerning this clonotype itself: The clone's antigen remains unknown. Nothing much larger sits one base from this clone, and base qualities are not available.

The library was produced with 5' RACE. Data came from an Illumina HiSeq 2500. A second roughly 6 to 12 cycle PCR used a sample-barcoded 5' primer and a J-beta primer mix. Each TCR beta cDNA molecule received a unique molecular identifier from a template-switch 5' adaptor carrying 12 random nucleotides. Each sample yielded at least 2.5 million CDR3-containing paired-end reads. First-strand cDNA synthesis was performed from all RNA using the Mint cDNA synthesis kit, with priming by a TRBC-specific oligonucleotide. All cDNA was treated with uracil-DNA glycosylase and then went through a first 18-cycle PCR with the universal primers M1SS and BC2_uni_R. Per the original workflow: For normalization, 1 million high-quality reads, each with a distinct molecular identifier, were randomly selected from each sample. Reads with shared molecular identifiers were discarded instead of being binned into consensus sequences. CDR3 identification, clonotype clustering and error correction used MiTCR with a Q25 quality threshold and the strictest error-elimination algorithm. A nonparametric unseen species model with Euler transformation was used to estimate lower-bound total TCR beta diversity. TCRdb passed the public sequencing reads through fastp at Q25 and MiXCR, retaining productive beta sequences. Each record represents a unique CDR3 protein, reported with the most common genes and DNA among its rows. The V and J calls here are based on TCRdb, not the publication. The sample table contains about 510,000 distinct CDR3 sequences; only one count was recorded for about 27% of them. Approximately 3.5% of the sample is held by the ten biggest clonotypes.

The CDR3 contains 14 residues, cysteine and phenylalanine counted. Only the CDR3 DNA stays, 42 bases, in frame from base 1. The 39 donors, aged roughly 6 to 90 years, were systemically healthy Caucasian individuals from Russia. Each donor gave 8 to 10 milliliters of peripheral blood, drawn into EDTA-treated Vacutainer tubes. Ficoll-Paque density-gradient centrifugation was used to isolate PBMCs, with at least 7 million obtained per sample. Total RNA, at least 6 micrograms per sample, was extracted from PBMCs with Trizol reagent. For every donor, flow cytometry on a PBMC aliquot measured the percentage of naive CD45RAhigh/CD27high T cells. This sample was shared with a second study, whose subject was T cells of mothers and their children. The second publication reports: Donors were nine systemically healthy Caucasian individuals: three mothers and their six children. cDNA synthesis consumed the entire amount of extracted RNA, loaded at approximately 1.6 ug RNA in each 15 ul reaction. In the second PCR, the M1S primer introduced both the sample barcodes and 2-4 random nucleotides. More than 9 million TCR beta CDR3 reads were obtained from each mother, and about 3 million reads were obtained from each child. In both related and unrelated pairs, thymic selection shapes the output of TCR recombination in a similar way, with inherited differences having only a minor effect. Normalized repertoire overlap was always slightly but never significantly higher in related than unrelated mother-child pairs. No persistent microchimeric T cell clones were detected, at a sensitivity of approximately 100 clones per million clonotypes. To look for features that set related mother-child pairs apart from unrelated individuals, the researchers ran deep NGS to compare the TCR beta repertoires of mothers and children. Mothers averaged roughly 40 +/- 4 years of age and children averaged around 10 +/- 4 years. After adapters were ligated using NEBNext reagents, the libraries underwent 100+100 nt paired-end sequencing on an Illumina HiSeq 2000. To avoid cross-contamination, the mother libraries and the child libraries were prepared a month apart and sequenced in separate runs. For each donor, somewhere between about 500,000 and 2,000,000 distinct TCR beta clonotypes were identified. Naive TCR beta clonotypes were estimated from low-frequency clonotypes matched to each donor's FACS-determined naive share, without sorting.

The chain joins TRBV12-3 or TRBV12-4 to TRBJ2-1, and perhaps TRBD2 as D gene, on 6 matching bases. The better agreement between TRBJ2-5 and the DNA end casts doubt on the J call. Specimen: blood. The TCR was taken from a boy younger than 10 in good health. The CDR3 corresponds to CASSRAGPKETQYF. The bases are TGTGCCAGCAGTCGTGCGGGGCCTAAAGAGACCCAGTACTTC.